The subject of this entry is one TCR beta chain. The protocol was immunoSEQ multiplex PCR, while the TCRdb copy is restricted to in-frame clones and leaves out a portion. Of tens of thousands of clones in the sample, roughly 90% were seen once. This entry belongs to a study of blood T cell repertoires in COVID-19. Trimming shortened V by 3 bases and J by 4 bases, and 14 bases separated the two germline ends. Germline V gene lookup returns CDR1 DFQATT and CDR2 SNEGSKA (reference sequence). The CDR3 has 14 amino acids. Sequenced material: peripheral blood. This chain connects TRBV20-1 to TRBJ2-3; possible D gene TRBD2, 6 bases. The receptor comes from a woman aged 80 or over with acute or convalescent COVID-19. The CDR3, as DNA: TGCAGTGCTAGTAGGGACTTCCCTTCAGATACGCAGTATTTT. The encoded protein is CSASRDFPSDTQYF.